The 28 T cell receptor beta chains reported below all come from one sample, sequenced in a study of blood T cell repertoires in COVID-19. Libraries were prepared by immunoSEQ multiplex PCR; TCRdb keeps only in-frame clonotypes and omits some of them. The table has a few hundred thousand clones, around 84% seen once; the top ten hold around 1.7%. The sequenced sample consisted of PBMCs or T cells enriched from blood (not recorded which). The receptors come from a middle-aged man who had recovered from COVID-19.

The chain employs TRBV18 and TRBJ2-3; the D gene is possibly TRBD2 (5 bases). Germline V lookup: CDR1 KGHSH, CDR2 LQKENI. The CDR3 spans 14 residues. Trimming removed 9 bases at V and 0 bases at J, with 13 bases between. The CDR3 region is CASRTSISTDTQYF. CDR3 bases: TGTGCCAGTCGGACTTCTATAAGCACAGATACGCAGTATTTT.

The V gene is TRBV11-2, the J gene TRBJ2-1; TRBD2 agrees at 9 bases. The CDR3 contains 15 residues. J gave up 3 bases and V 1 base, and 1 base lay outside the gene matches. Germline V gives CDR1 SGHAT, CDR2 FQNNGV. The CDR3 DNA reads as TGTGCCAGCAGCTTAGGGACTAGCGTCTACAATGAGCAGTTCTTC. Protein: CASSLGTSVYNEQFF.

This clone was counted between two and nine times. The sample has other DNA sequences that encode this CDR3 too. The chain's CDR3 is CASSQGRDQPQHF. CDR3 DNA sequence: TGTGCCAGTAGTCAGGGTAGGGATCAGCCCCAGCATTTT. This sequence joins TRBV19 and TRBJ1-5; D possibly corresponds to TRBD1 (5 bases). The CDR3 is made up of 13 amino acids. The ends were cut back, 5 bases at V and 5 bases at J, with 10 bases in the middle. Germline-derived CDR1 and CDR2 are LNHDA and SQIVND (reference sequence).

The V and J genes are TRBV7-3 and TRBJ2-7; 8 nucleotides align to TRBD1. CDR1 and CDR2 from the germline V gene are SGHTA and FQGTGA. The CDR3 is 15 residues long. The ends lost 2 bases at V and 4 bases at J; junction bases unmatched: 7. The CDR3 DNA sequence: TGTGCCAGCAGCTTAGCAGGGGGCCCACCGTACGAGCAGTACTTC. It encodes CASSLAGGPPYEQYF.

CDR3 in DNA: TGCGCCAGCAGCCAAAGACAGGGAACCGGGGAGCTGTTTTTT. Translation: CASSQRQGTGELFF. This rearrangement joins TRBV5-1 to TRBJ2-2; 7 positions agree with TRBD1. The CDR3 consists of 14 residues. Trimming cost V 4 bases and J 5 bases; bases outside gene matches: 5. Germline values: CDR1 SGHRS, CDR2 YFSETQ.

The chain links TRBV4-1 to TRBJ1-2; 7 positions agree with TRBD1. V was pared by 0 bases and J by 3 bases, with 7 bases of the junction left unmatched. The CDR3 sequence is 16 residues long. The germline CDR1 and CDR2 sequences are MGHRA and YSYEKL. This CDR3 reads CASSQEARGTDYGYTF. CDR3 DNA sequence: TGCGCCAGCAGCCAAGAGGCTCGCGGGACAGACTATGGCTACACCTTC.

The chain uses TRBV27 and TRBJ1-2, with TRBD1 matching over 8 bases. Looked up from germline, CDR1 is MNHEY and CDR2 is SMNVEV (reference sequence). The CDR3 length is 13 residues. The V gene end was trimmed by 2 bases and the J gene end by 8 bases; junction bases not matched to a gene: 4. For the CDR3, the DNA is TGTGCCAGCAGTTTAGACAGGGGACTGGGCTACACCTTC. Its protein is CASSLDRGLGYTF.

The V call is TRBV7-2, the J call TRBJ1-3; TRBD1 might be the D (6 bases). This CDR3 region has 15 residues. Trimming pared 4 bases from V and 4 bases from J, leaving 14 bases between. In germline, CDR1 is SGHTA, CDR2 FQGNSA. CDR3 sequence (DNA): TGTGCCAGCAGCTCTAGGGGGGGAGGAGGAAACACCATATATTTT. Translating it yields CASSSRGGGGNTIYF.

This clone was counted only a few times. The rearrangement uses TRBV18 and TRBJ2-7; 7 bases fit TRBD1. The CDR3 spans 15 residues. V lost 0 bases to trimming and J lost 0 bases; unmatched junction nucleotides: 2. Germline CDR1 and CDR2: KGHSH and LQKENI. The CDR3 sequence is CASSPPGQSSYEQYF. CDR3 coding DNA: TGTGCCAGCTCACCACCGGGACAGAGCTCCTACGAGCAGTACTTC.

The chain links TRBV21-1 to TRBJ2-7; the table's D call, TRBD2, was not checked against the DNA. TRBV21-1 corresponds to a pseudogene. The CDR3 loop spans 19 amino acids. The CDR3 is CASSKPGLAGGGVKDEQYF. CDR3 DNA: TGTGCCAGCAGCAAGCCGGGACTAGCGGGAGGGGGGGTTAAAGACGAGCAGTACTTC.

This chain links TRBV27 with TRBJ1-1; 11 bases match TRBD1. Germline loops: CDR1 MNHEY, CDR2 SMNVEV (reference sequence). The CDR3 has 13 amino acids. Unmatched junction bases numbered 6, after V lost 5 bases and J lost 10 bases. The CDR3 protein is CASSADRGQGAFF. CDR3 DNA: TGTGCCAGCAGTGCGGACAGGGGGCAAGGAGCTTTCTTT.

The V call is TRBV5-1, the J call TRBJ2-2; 7 bases are a match to TRBD2. Germline V gene sequence: CDR1 SGHRS, CDR2 YFSETQ. This CDR3 region has 14 residues. Losses at the gene ends were 5 bases for V and 6 bases for J; bases not matched to a gene: 7. The CDR3 bases are TGCGCCAGCAGGACTAGCCGCGACGCCGGGGAGCTGTTTTTT. Amino acids: CASRTSRDAGELFF.

V and J are TRBV18 and TRBJ1-5, with a tentative D call TRBD1 (5 bases). Germline CDR1 is KGHSH and CDR2 is LQKENI. CDR3 length: 16 residues. V was trimmed by 6 bases and J by 1 base, leaving 16 bases between them. The CDR3 DNA is TGTGCCAGCTCCTCACAGGACCCTGAGAGCAATCAGCCCCAGCATTTT. It is translated as CASSSQDPESNQPQHF.

The chain has TRBV27 and TRBJ1-1; 8 nucleotides match TRBD1. The CDR3 is made up of 15 amino acids. Trimming removed 4 bases from V and 2 bases from J; junction bases left unmatched: 6. The germline CDR1 and CDR2 sequences are MNHEY and SMNVEV (reference sequence). The DNA for the CDR3 is TGTGCCAGCAGTTCGACAGGGGAAATAAACACTGAAGCTTTCTTT. The encoded protein is CASSSTGEINTEAFF.

The V call is TRBV5-1, the J call TRBJ2-7, with 12 bases that match TRBD2. CDR1 and CDR2 from the germline V gene are SGHRS and YFSETQ. Trimming at V came to 3 bases and at J to 2 bases, leaving 3 bases not matched to a gene. There are 15 residues in the CDR3. The CDR3: CASSSGLAGAYEQYF. The CDR3 coding sequence is TGCGCCAGCAGCTCGGGACTAGCGGGCGCCTACGAGCAGTACTTC.

J is TRBJ2-1 and V is TRBV7-3, with TRBD2 identical over 11 bases. The CDR3 is 17 residues long. Germline loops: CDR1 SGHTA, CDR2 FQGTGA. V gave up 1 base and J gave up 10 bases; unmatched junction bases: 12. The CDR3 sequence: CASSLIPLAGGRGEQFF. CDR3 coding DNA: TGTGCCAGCAGCTTAATCCCCCTAGCGGGGGGCCGCGGGGAGCAGTTCTTC.

The V call is TRBV5-5, the J call TRBJ1-1; D gene ambiguous. The CDR3 covers 15 residues. The V end was cut by 6 bases, the J end by 2 bases, with 17 bases between. The germline gives CDR1 SGHKS, CDR2 YYEKEE (reference sequence). CDR3 loop: CASTHNLGGNTEAFF. The CDR3 coding sequence is TGTGCCAGCACCCATAATTTAGGCGGAAACACTGAAGCTTTCTTT.

V and J are TRBV10-1 and TRBJ2-7, with D unclear. V lost 5 bases and J lost 3, with 5 bases in between. There are 11 residues in the CDR3. Germline V gene sequence: CDR1 WNHNN, CDR2 SYGVQD (reference sequence). The CDR3 is CASSLYYEQYF. In DNA, the CDR3 is TGCGCCAGCAGTCTTTACTACGAGCAGTACTTC.

The rearrangement links TRBV10-3 to TRBJ1-1; D gene unclear. Germline loops: CDR1 ENHRY, CDR2 SYGVKD. The CDR3 contains 14 residues. V lost 6 bases, J lost 4 bases, and 15 bases lay in between. CDR3 residues: CAIRGTREGTEAFF. The CDR3, as DNA: TGTGCCATCAGAGGTACACGGGAGGGCACTGAAGCTTTCTTT.

This rearrangement joins TRBV19 to TRBJ1-6; the match to TRBD1 covers 11 bases. Germline loops: CDR1 LNHDA, CDR2 SQIVND (reference sequence). The CDR3 is 16 amino acids. V shed 4 bases and J 9 bases; nucleotides not matched to a gene: 8. As DNA, the CDR3 is TGTGCCAGTAGTAACTTCCCCGGGACAGGGGGTTCACCCCTCCACTTT. It codes for CASSNFPGTGGSPLHF.

The rearrangement joins TRBV7-2 to TRBJ2-2; no clear D gene. The length of the CDR3 is 16 residues. With 1 base removed from V and 5 bases from J, the gap between germline ends came to 14 bases. Germline CDR1 and CDR2: SGHTA and FQGNSA. In nucleotides, the CDR3 is TGTGCCAGCAGCTTAGGCCAAAGCCTCGGGACCGGGGAGCTGTTTTTT. Translated, it gives CASSLGQSLGTGELFF. The variable domain in full, with the rest retrieved from reference TRBV7-2 and TRBJ2-2, is GAGVSQSPSNKVTEKGKDVELRCDPISGHTALYWYRQSLGQGLEFLIYFQGNSAPDKSGLPSDRFSAERTGGSVSTLTIQRTQQEDSAVYLCASSLGQSLGTGELFFGEGSRLTVL.

This clone was seen more than once but under ten times. The chain combines TRBV30 with TRBJ2-2; 9 nucleotides agree with TRBD1. The germline CDR1 and CDR2 sequences are GTSNPN and SVGIG (reference sequence). This CDR3 is built from 14 residues. V lost 3 bases and J lost 6; bases outside the gene matches: 5. The CDR3 DNA is TGTGCCTGGAGCCGGACAGGGGTGGCCGGGGAGCTGTTTTTT. It yields the protein CAWSRTGVAGELFF.

The V call is TRBV27, the J call TRBJ2-4, with D perhaps matching TRBD1 (6 bases). Germline CDR1 and CDR2: MNHEY and SMNVEV (reference sequence). V was pared by 5 bases and J by 13 bases, with 18 bases between. The CDR3 length is 13 residues. The CDR3: CASSILTGSSQYF. CDR3 nucleotides: TGTGCCAGCAGTATCTTAACAGGGTCGAGCCAGTACTTC.

The chain recombines TRBV4-1 with TRBJ2-7; TRBD1 agrees at 7 bases. The junction had 4 bases not matched to a gene; V was cut back by 3 bases and J by 2 bases. The CDR3 has 14 residues. Germline CDR1 reads MGHRA; CDR2 reads YSYEKL. As DNA, the CDR3 is TGCGCCAGCAGCCACTGGCAGGGGGCCTACGAGCAGTACTTC. Its protein is CASSHWQGAYEQYF.

This clone has a handful of counts. The rearrangement joins TRBV24-1 to TRBJ1-6; D is ambiguous. V was cut by 6 bases and J by 8 bases, with 13 bases left in between. The CDR3 loop spans 14 amino acids. In germline, CDR1 is KGHDR, CDR2 SFDVKD. Written as DNA, the CDR3 is TGTGCCACCAGTCCGGAGAACGGGGATTCACCCCTCCACTTT. Protein product: CATSPENGDSPLHF.

The J gene is TRBJ1-5, the V gene TRBV7-8; tentative D call: TRBD1 (6 bases). Looked up from germline, CDR1 is SGHVS and CDR2 is FQNEAQ. The CDR3 is 15 amino acids. Trimming removed 5 bases from V and 3 bases from J, with 14 bases in between. The CDR3 loop reads CASSRGQQSNQPQHF. The CDR3 DNA is TGTGCCAGCAGCAGAGGACAGCAGTCCAATCAGCCCCAGCATTTT.

This clone was observed once. This sequence joins TRBV2 and TRBJ1-5, with TRBD1 as a possible D gene (5 bases). From germline, CDR1 is SNHLY and CDR2 FYNNEI. The ends were cut back, 2 bases at V and 2 bases at J, with 13 bases in the middle. The CDR3 spans 16 residues. This CDR3 is CASSERQQYGNQPQHF. The CDR3, as DNA: TGTGCCAGCAGTGAACGACAGCAGTATGGCAATCAGCCCCAGCATTTT.

The chain combines TRBV15 with TRBJ1-1; weak D call: TRBD1 (6 bases). V gave up 3 bases and J gave up 2 bases, with 10 bases separating them. The length of the CDR3 is 14 residues. The V gene's germline CDR1 is LNHNV and CDR2 YYDKDF (reference sequence). The DNA for the CDR3 is TGTGCCACCAGCAGCAACAGGGAAAACACTGAAGCTTTCTTT. Translating gives CATSSNRENTEAFF.